This T cell receptor beta chain stems from a study of cytotoxic CD8 clonotypes in ibrutinib-treated CLL. The overall study: Investigators reported 24 partial and 2 complete responses; after median about 70 months, 14 patients remained remitted and 12 progressed.

The V end lost 4 bases, the J end lost 2 bases, and 16 bases lay between the germline ends. Germline V gene data show CDR1 as LNHDA and CDR2 as SQIVND (reference sequence). This CDR3 comprises 16 residues. This table comes from immunoSEQ multiplex PCR, and its TCRdb copy is limited to in-frame clones, with some not included. Here the sample spans some 92,000 clones, roughly three quarters being singletons. As input for TCR beta libraries, about 1.9 micrograms of genomic DNA came from cryopreserved PBMCs. The V call is TRBV19, the J call TRBJ2-3; D possibly corresponds to TRBD2 (5 bases). The TCR comes from a human donor with chronic lymphocytic leukemia. The sequences come from PBMCs, collected after 24 months of ibrutinib treatment. The CDR3 nucleotides are TGTGCCAGTAGTACCGGGATTCCGGGTTTCACAGATACGCAGTATTTT. Translation: CASSTGIPGFTDTQYF.